The T cell receptor (beta chain) described here comes from a study of cytomegalovirus exposure and HLA in healthy donors. General study points: As a later analysis showed, a missense DCLRE1C variant was linked to trimming of TCR beta V- and J-genes. An analysis that came later showed most CMV-associated TCR beta chains appearing HLA-restricted. Relative to equally common others, HLA-associated TCR beta chains showed greater clonal expansion in a later analysis. What a later analysis reportedly showed was that an Asian-associated ancestry cluster had fewer N-insertions than the 666-donor mean.

Germline CDR1 reads MNHEY; CDR2 reads SMNVEV (reference sequence). The CDR3 sequence is 12 residues long. The study ran its PCR with 60 Vbeta and 13 Jbeta primers. The method was immunoSEQ multiplex PCR; TCRdb's version includes in-frame clones alone and lacks a portion of them. Of roughly 150,000 clones listed, less than 90% are singletons. As for this clone: Its antigen is still unknown. One end of the junction is discordant with germline, which a read error may explain.

The clonotype was recovered from a man aged 50-60 years in good health and CMV-seropositive. Sequencing was carried out using PBMCs. V usage is TRBV27 and J usage is TRBJ2-5, with D maybe TRBD2 (7 bases). The J call is in doubt because the DNA end fits TRBJ2-7 better. DNA for the CDR3: TGCGCTACCCGGGGGGCATCCTACGAGCAGTACTTC. Its protein product is CATRGASYEQYF.